The TCR beta chain under discussion was sequenced for a study of cytomegalovirus exposure and HLA in healthy donors. The table lists this clone with a few counts. The antigen remains undetermined. PCR involved 60 Vbeta and 13 Jbeta primers. Assay used: immunoSEQ multiplex PCR; TCRdb lists only in-frame clones, some missing. The table lists about 87,000 clones, 65% to 75% of them singletons. The ends were cut back, 0 bases at V and 4 bases at J, with 25 bases in the middle. Per germline, CDR1 SGHRS and CDR2 YFSETQ. The CDR3 totals 19 residues. General study findings and limits: Researchers counted around 160 TCR beta chains as cytomegalovirus-associated. Later work found most CMV-associated TCR beta chains apparently HLA-restricted.

Sequenced sample: PBMCs. The origin of this receptor is a man aged 30 to 39 in good health and CMV-seropositive. The J gene is TRBJ1-1, the V gene TRBV5-1, with D perhaps TRBD1 (5 bases). CDR3 nucleotides: TGCGCCAGCAGCTTGGCCAGGGCACGTAGCAGCCGAGCGGGCACTGAAGCTTTCTTT. As protein: CASSLARARSSRAGTEAFF.